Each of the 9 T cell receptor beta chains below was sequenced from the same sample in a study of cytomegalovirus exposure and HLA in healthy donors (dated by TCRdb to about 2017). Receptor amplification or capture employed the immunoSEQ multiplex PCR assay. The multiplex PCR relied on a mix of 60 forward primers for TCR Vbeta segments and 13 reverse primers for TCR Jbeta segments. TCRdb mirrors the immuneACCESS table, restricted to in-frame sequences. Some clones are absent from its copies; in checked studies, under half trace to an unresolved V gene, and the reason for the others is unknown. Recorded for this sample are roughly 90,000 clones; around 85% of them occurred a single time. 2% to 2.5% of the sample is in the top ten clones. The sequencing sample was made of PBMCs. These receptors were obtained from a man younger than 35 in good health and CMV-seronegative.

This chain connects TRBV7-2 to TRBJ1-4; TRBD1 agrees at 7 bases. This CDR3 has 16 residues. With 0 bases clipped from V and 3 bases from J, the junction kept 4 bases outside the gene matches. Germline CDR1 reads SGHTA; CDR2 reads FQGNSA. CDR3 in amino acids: CASSLATGPANEKLFF. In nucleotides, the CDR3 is TGTGCCAGCAGCTTAGCGACAGGGCCAGCTAATGAAAAACTGTTTTTT.

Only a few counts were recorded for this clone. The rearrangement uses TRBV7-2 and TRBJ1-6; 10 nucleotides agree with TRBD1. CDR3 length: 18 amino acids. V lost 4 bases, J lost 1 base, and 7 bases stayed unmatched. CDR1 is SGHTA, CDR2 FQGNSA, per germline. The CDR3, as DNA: TGTGCCAGCAGCTACCCCCGGGACAGGGGTTCCTATAATTCACCCCTCCACTTT. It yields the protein CASSYPRDRGSYNSPLHF. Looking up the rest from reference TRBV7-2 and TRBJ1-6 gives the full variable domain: GAGVSQSPSNKVTEKGKDVELRCDPISGHTALYWYRQSLGQGLEFLIYFQGNSAPDKSGLPSDRFSAERTGGSVSTLTIQRTQQEDSAVYLCASSYPRDRGSYNSPLHFGNGTRLTVT.

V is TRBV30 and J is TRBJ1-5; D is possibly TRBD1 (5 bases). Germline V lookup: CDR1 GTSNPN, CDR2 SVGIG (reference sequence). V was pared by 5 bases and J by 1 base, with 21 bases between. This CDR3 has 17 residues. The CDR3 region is CAWWTNRGTESNQPQHF. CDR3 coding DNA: TGTGCCTGGTGGACCAACCGCGGGACCGAGAGCAATCAGCCCCAGCATTTT. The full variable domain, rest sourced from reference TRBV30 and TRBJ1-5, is SQTIHQWPATLVQPVGSPLSLECTVEGTSNPNLYWYRQAAGRGLQLLFYSVGIGQISSEVPQNLSASRPQDRQFILSSKKLLLSDSGFYLCAWWTNRGTESNQPQHFGDGTRLSIL.

CDR3 DNA sequence: TGTGCCAGCAGTTCCGCCGACAGGGACGACGAGCAGTACTTC. The encoded protein is CASSSADRDDEQYF. The chain joins TRBV28 to TRBJ2-7; 7 positions agree with TRBD1. The V gene end was trimmed by 4 bases and the J gene end by 5 bases; junction bases not matched to a gene: 8. This CDR3 has 14 residues. The germline CDR1 and CDR2 sequences are MDHEN and SYDVKM.

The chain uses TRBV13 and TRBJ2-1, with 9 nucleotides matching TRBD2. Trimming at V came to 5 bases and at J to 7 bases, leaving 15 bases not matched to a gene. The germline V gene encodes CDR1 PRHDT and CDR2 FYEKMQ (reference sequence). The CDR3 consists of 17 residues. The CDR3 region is CASSPKAREGLGNEQFF. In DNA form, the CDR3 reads TGTGCCAGCAGCCCAAAGGCGCGGGAGGGATTGGGAAATGAGCAGTTCTTC.

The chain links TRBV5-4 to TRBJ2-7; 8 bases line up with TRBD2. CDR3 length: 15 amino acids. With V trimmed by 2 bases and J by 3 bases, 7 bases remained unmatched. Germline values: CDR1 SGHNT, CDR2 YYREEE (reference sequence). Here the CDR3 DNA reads TGTGCCAGCAGCTTATCGGGAGGGCGGTTCTACGAGCAGTACTTC. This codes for CASSLSGGRFYEQYF. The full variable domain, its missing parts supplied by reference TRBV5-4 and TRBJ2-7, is ETGVTQSPTHLIKTRGQQVTLRCSSQSGHNTVSWYQQALGQGPQFIFQYYREEENGRGNFPPRFSGLQFPNYSSELNVNALELDDSALYLCASSLSGGRFYEQYFGPGTRLTVT.

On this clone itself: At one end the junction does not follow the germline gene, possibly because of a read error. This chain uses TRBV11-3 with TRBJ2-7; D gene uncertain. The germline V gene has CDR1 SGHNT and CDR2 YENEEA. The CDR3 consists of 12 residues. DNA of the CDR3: TGTGCCAGCAGCTTAGGTCAGGTGGCTCTCCACTTC. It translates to CASSLGQVALHF.

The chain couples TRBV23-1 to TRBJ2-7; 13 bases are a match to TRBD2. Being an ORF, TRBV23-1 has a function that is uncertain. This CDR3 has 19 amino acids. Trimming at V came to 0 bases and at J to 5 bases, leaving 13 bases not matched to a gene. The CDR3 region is CASSQSTSGRAYFSHEQYF. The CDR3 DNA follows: TGCGCCAGCAGTCAATCTACTAGCGGGAGGGCTTATTTTTCCCACGAGCAGTACTTC.

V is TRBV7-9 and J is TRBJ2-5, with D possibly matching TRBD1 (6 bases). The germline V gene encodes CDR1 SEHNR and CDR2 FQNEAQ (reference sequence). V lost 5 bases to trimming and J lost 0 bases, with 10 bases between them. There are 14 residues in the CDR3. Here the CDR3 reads CASSHRTDQETQYF. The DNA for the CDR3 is TGTGCCAGCAGCCATCGGACAGACCAAGAGACCCAGTACTTC.